A single T cell receptor (beta chain) is shown here with its context. The antigen is unknown. The method was immunoSEQ multiplex PCR; TCRdb's version includes in-frame clones alone and lacks a portion of them. This repertoire shows over 150,000 clones, about 89% found once; its top ten account for 3% to 3.5%. This entry belongs to a study of cytomegalovirus exposure and HLA in healthy donors. Study-wide findings and caveats: A list of more than 150 TCR beta chains associated with cytomegalovirus was given. Most TCR sequences were seen very rarely across donors, but some public TCRs occurred in many.

Germline V gives CDR1 SQVTM, CDR2 ANQGSEA. CDR3 length: 15 amino acids. Losses at the gene ends were 5 bases for V and 8 bases for J; bases not matched to a gene: 13. The sequence was obtained from a woman younger than 30 in good health and CMV-seropositive. Sequenced sample: PBMCs. The chain joins TRBV29-1 to TRBJ2-1; 9 bases match TRBD2. This CDR3 reads CSVLGLAGLDDEQFF. DNA for the CDR3: TGCAGCGTTCTAGGGCTAGCGGGACTAGACGATGAGCAGTTCTTC.